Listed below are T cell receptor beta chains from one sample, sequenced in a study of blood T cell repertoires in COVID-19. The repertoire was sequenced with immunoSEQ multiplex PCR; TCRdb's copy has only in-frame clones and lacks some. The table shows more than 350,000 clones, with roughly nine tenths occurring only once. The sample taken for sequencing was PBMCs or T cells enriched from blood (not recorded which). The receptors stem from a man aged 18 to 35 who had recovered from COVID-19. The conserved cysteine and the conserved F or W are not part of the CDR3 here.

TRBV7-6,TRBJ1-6,ASSPTGGGYNSPLH
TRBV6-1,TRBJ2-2,ASRESGTGISGELF
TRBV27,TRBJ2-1,ASSLARSSYNEQF
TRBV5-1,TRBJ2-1,ASSLVGPSTGNEQF
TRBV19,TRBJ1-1,ASLGRGWEWTEAF
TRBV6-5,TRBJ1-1,ASNPPGQGDSF
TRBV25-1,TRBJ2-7,ASAALDEQY
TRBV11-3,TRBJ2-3,ASSLLAGEETDTQY
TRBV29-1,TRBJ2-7,SVGFQGSHEQY
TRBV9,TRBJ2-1,ASSVEAAAYNEQF
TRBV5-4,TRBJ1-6,ASSTGASYNSPLH
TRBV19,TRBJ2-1,ASSIGWRGKSSYNEQF
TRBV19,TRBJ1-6,ASRSTTGFKSPLH
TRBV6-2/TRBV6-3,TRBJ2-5,ASSYGGREQETQY
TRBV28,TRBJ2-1,ASSSETGGTYNEQF
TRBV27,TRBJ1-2,ASSPSGGLYGYT
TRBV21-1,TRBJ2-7,ASSKGGSYEGPAEQY
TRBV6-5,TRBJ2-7,ASSYSTGTGGYEQY
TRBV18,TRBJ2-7,ASSPGFLYEQY
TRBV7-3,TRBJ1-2,ASSLMAGNAYGYT
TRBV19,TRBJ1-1,ASSRQSNTEAF
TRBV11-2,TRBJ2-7,ASSFSLLVGEQY
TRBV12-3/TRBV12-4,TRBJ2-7,ASSGQIYEQY
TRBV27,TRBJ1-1,ASSLSQGLTEAF
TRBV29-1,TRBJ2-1,SVGQAYNEQF
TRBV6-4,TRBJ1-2,ASIGDLVGAANYGYT
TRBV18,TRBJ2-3,ASSPRDSFRTDTQY
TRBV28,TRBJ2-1,ASSSFGEQF
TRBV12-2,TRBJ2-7,ASRLARRGAYEQY
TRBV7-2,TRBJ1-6,ASSLDRQGLDSPLH
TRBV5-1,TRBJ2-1,ASRVGETSVLGSYNEQF
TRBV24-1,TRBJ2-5,ATSETSGVTTYFQETQY
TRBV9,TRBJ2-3,ASTRTSGTTDTQY
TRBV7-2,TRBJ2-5,ASSSPPRGEETQY
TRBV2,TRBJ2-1,ASSERTSSDISEQF
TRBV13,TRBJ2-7,ASSPSGQGKHEQY
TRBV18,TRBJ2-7,ASSPRGGLSSYEQY
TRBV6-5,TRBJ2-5,ASSRTGQGPGTQY
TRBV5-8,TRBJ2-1,ASSLTVNNEQF
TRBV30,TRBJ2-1,AWSIGSSYEQF
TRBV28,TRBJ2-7,ASSFPGLSYEQY
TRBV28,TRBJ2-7,ASSLGGLRS